The rows below give T cell receptor beta chains drawn from one sample of a study of cytomegalovirus exposure and HLA in healthy donors. Profiled with immunoSEQ multiplex PCR; TCRdb holds only in-frame clones, not every one. This table holds 95,000 to 150,000 clones, under 80% found once. The sample comprised PBMCs. All receptors come from a man in his forties or fifties in good health and CMV-seropositive. Both conserved end residues are part of each CDR3. The order of the fields is CDR3 DNA, CDR3 protein, clone size, V gene, J gene, D gene. The D gene is left open where the match is weak. Rows give clone size only sometimes, using once, few, many, or a class for an expanded clone.

DNA: TGTGCCAGCAGCTTAGTACCCTCTCGAGCGGCGCTCCAAGAGACCCAGTACTTC; CDR3: CASSLVPSRAALQETQYF; size: NA; V: TRBV7-6; J: TRBJ2-5; D: NA
DNA: TGTGCCAGCAGCCCGGACAGGGTTACTAATGAAAAACTGTTTTTT; CDR3: CASSPDRVTNEKLFF; size: NA; V: TRBV2; J: TRBJ1-4; D: TRBD1
DNA: TGTGCCAGCAGCTTAAAGGGGGGCGCGGGAGGGGTCGGTGAGCAGTTCTTC; CDR3: CASSLKGGAGGVGEQFF; size: NA; V: TRBV7-3; J: TRBJ2-1; D: TRBD2
DNA: TGTGCCAGCAGTCCATTAGCGGGGACGGGGTGGATGAATGAGCAGTTCTTC; CDR3: CASSPLAGTGWMNEQFF; size: NA; V: TRBV27; J: TRBJ2-1; D: TRBD2
DNA: TGTGCCAGTAGTCTCGTCTGGGACTCCACCTACGAGCAGTACTTC; CDR3: CASSLVWDSTYEQYF; size: few; V: TRBV19; J: TRBJ2-7; D: NA
DNA: TGTGCCAGCAGTTACTCGACCGACAGGGGGGGTTACGAGCAGTACTTC; CDR3: CASSYSTDRGGYEQYF; size: few; V: TRBV6-5; J: TRBJ2-7; D: TRBD1
DNA: TGTGCCAGCAGCTTGCTACAGCCCAGTCCCTCCACAGATACGCAGTATTTT; CDR3: CASSLLQPSPSTDTQYF; size: NA; V: TRBV5-5; J: TRBJ2-3; D: NA
DNA: TGTGCCTGGAGTCGAGGCACTTCGGTGAACTATGGCTACACCTTC; CDR3: CAWSRGTSVNYGYTF; size: NA; V: TRBV30; J: TRBJ1-2; D: NA
DNA: TGTGCCAGTAAGAAGGGGGTCAGCTACGAGCAGTACTTC; CDR3: CASKKGVSYEQYF; size: NA; V: TRBV19; J: TRBJ2-7; D: NA
DNA: TGCGCCAGCAGCTTGCGGGACAGGGGCCCCGATGGCACTGAAGCTTTCTTT; CDR3: CASSLRDRGPDGTEAFF; size: NA; V: TRBV5-1; J: TRBJ1-1; D: TRBD1
DNA: TGTGCCAGCAGTTTACCACCCGGGGACACCTATAGCAATCAGCCCCAGCATTTT; CDR3: CASSLPPGDTYSNQPQHF; size: NA; V: TRBV27; J: TRBJ1-5; D: NA
DNA: TGTGCCTGGAGTGGACAGGGGGCCCATGAGCAGTTCTTC; CDR3: CAWSGQGAHEQFF; size: few; V: TRBV30; J: TRBJ2-1; D: TRBD1
DNA: TGCGCCAGCAGCTTGGGAGGGGTTCCGTCTAGCGGGTCCTCCTACGAGCAGTACTTC; CDR3: CASSLGGVPSSGSSYEQYF; size: NA; V: TRBV5-1; J: TRBJ2-7; D: TRBD2